These 30 T cell receptor beta chains came from one sample sequenced in a study of shared clonotypes between healthy human individuals. Measured with immunoSEQ multiplex PCR; TCRdb has only the in-frame clones, and not every one. Altogether 300,000 to 350,000 clones are present, less than 85% being singletons, with the ten largest covering 10%. The specimen sequenced was memory CD4+ T cells sorted from blood. Specified subset: CD45RA-negative fraction. The receptors derive from a man aged 30-40 years in good health.

The rearrangement uses TRBV5-5 and TRBJ2-5; D not resolved. The CDR3 length is 14 residues. Germline values: CDR1 SGHKS, CDR2 YYEKEE (reference sequence). Trimming shortened V by 2 bases and J by 0 bases, and 8 bases separated the two germline ends. The CDR3 loop is CASSLDTNQETQYF. The CDR3 DNA sequence: TGTGCCAGCAGCTTAGACACTAACCAAGAGACCCAGTACTTC.

The V gene is TRBV19, the J gene TRBJ1-5; possibly TRBD1 for D (6 bases). Trimming pared 11 bases from V and 3 bases from J, leaving 17 bases between. Germline CDR1 and CDR2: LNHDA and SQIVND (reference sequence). The CDR3 length is 14 residues. The CDR3 spells CAAGTSGANQPQHF. CDR3 bases: TGTGCCGCCGGGACATCAGGAGCCAATCAGCCCCAGCATTTT.

This sequence joins TRBV4-3 and TRBJ1-1, with TRBD1 identical over 10 bases. From germline, CDR1 is LGHNA and CDR2 YSLEER. The junction had 7 bases not matched to a gene; V was cut back by 4 bases and J by 5 bases. The CDR3 spans 15 residues. The CDR3 loop reads CASSLAGTGVTEAFF. The CDR3 DNA sequence: TGCGCCAGCAGCCTTGCGGGGACAGGGGTTACTGAAGCTTTCTTT.

The chain is built from TRBV9 and TRBJ2-7, with 8 bases matching TRBD2. Looked up from germline, CDR1 is SGDLS and CDR2 is YYNGEE. The CDR3 runs 14 residues. The V and J ends lost 0 bases and 7 bases, in that order; junction bases with no gene match: 6. The CDR3 loop is CASSVGGTSGEQYF. The CDR3 DNA reads TGTGCCAGCAGCGTAGGGGGGACTAGTGGAGAGCAGTACTTC.

This clone was counted a few times. The V call is TRBV2, the J call TRBJ1-2; 7 nucleotides align to TRBD1. V shed 4 bases and J 0 bases; nucleotides not matched to a gene: 8. The CDR3 totals 16 residues. Per the germline V gene, CDR1 is SNHLY and CDR2 is FYNNEI. CDR3: CASSGDRSLSNYGYTF. The CDR3 DNA follows: TGTGCCAGCAGTGGGGACAGATCCCTTTCTAACTATGGCTACACCTTC.

The genes are TRBV5-1 and TRBJ2-1; TRBD2 matches at 9 bases. This CDR3 has 14 amino acids. Germline values: CDR1 SGHRS, CDR2 YFSETQ. V was clipped by 7 bases and J by 5 bases; unmatched bases: 7. The CDR3 DNA reads TGCGCCAGCGAACCGGGACTAGCAAACAATGAGCAGTTCTTC. Protein sequence: CASEPGLANNEQFF.

The rearrangement joins TRBV2 to TRBJ2-3; 7 bases match TRBD1. CDR3 length equals 12 residues. J gave up 5 bases and V 6 bases, and 2 bases lay outside the gene matches. Looked up from germline, CDR1 is SNHLY and CDR2 is FYNNEI. As DNA, the CDR3 is TGTGCCAGCAGGCACAGGGGAGATACGCAGTATTTT. It is translated as CASRHRGDTQYF.

The V call is TRBV27, the J call TRBJ1-2; 11 nucleotides match TRBD1. Germline loops: CDR1 MNHEY, CDR2 SMNVEV (reference sequence). This CDR3 has 17 residues. V was pared by 0 bases and J by 5 bases, with 8 bases of the junction left unmatched. Here the CDR3 reads CASSLSRLGTGGYGYTF. CDR3 coding DNA: TGTGCCAGCAGTTTATCCCGCCTCGGGACAGGGGGTTATGGCTACACCTTC.

This clone turned up a few times. The genes are TRBV25-1 and TRBJ1-1, with a tentative D call TRBD1 (5 bases). V shed 6 bases and J shed 1 base, with 9 bases lying between them. The CDR3 has 13 amino acids. CDR1 is MGHDK, CDR2 SYGVNS, per germline. The chain's CDR3 is CASRETGNTEAFF. In nucleotides, the CDR3 is TGTGCCAGCAGAGAAACAGGGAACACTGAAGCTTTCTTT. The whole variable domain, remainder taken from reference TRBV25-1 and TRBJ1-1, is EADIYQTPRYLVIGTGKKITLECSQTMGHDKMYWYQQDPGMELHLIHYSYGVNSTEKGDLSSESTVSRIRTEHFPLTLESARPSHTSQYLCASRETGNTEAFFGQGTRLTVV.

The genes are TRBV19 and TRBJ2-5, with D possibly being TRBD1 (5 bases). CDR1 and CDR2 from the germline V gene are LNHDA and SQIVND (reference sequence). The CDR3 contains 15 residues. The V and J ends lost 9 bases and 5 bases respectively, with 22 bases between them. Written as DNA, the CDR3 is TGTGCCAGCAGCATGGGTAAGGGGCTTGGTGAGACCCAGTACTTC. It specifies CASSMGKGLGETQYF.

The chain joins TRBV15 to TRBJ2-4; 7 bases agree with TRBD2. The CDR3 has 14 residues. Germline values: CDR1 LNHNV, CDR2 YYDKDF (reference sequence). The V segment lost 1 base and the J segment 5 bases; nucleotides outside the gene matches: 2. This CDR3 is CATSRASGENIQYF. DNA of the CDR3: TGTGCCACCAGCAGAGCCAGCGGGGAAAACATTCAGTACTTC.

This clone was counted many times. The V and J genes are TRBV18 and TRBJ2-5; the D call may be TRBD1 or TRBD2 (5 bases each). The CDR3 consists of 17 residues. Germline V gene data show CDR1 as KGHSH and CDR2 as LQKENI. Deletions cut 5 bases from V and 4 bases from J, with 23 bases between. The CDR3 sequence is CASSTSTPGTSAETQYF. Written as DNA, the CDR3 is TGTGCCAGCTCAACATCTACCCCCGGGACGTCGGCAGAGACCCAGTACTTC. Based on the CDR3 plus reference TRBV18 and TRBJ2-5, the full variable domain is NAGVMQNPRHLVRRRGQEARLRCSPMKGHSHVYWYRQLPEEGLKFMVYLQKENIIDESGMPKERFSAEFPKEGPSILRIQQVVRGDSAAYFCASSTSTPGTSAETQYFGPGTRLLVL.

V gene TRBV5-1 combines with J gene TRBJ2-3; 7 bases map to TRBD1. CDR3 length: 16 residues. Unmatched junction bases numbered 6, after V lost 0 bases and J lost 2 bases. Germline V lookup: CDR1 SGHRS, CDR2 YFSETQ. CDR3 in DNA: TGCGCCAGCAGCTTGGGGACAGGCTATAACACAGATACGCAGTATTTT. Translation: CASSLGTGYNTDTQYF.

This chain uses TRBV2 with TRBJ2-2; D is possibly TRBD1 (5 bases). The CDR3 runs to 14 residues. Deletions cut 1 base from V and 6 bases from J, with 9 bases between. Germline CDR1 and CDR2: SNHLY and FYNNEI. The CDR3 protein is CASSEGQGAGELFF. CDR3 nucleotides: TGTGCCAGCAGTGAAGGGCAGGGTGCCGGGGAGCTGTTTTTT.

The J gene is TRBJ1-1, the V gene TRBV10-3; D unclear. The CDR3 extends over 13 amino acids. Germline V gene lookup returns CDR1 ENHRY and CDR2 SYGVKD. V was clipped by 6 bases and J by 1 base, with 9 bases between them. DNA for the CDR3: TGTGCCATCAGCGCAGAACAGAACACTGAAGCTTTCTTT. Translating gives CAISAEQNTEAFF.

The V call is TRBV7-2, the J call TRBJ2-7, with D perhaps matching TRBD1 or TRBD2 (6 bases each). Germline V CDR1 and CDR2: SGHTA, FQGNSA. The CDR3 length is 15 residues. V dropped 2 bases and J dropped 2 bases, with 13 bases sitting between them. The CDR3 nucleotides are TGTGCCAGCAGCTTAAGGGCGGGACAAACCTACGAGCAGTACTTC. This gives the protein CASSLRAGQTYEQYF.

The chain combines TRBV5-6 with TRBJ1-5; 7 nucleotides line up with TRBD1. The CDR3 sequence is 15 residues long. CDR1 SGHDT and CDR2 YYEEEE come from the germline V gene. The ends lost 4 bases at V and 10 bases at J; junction bases unmatched: 14. The CDR3 here is CASSNGQAGFLPQHF. The CDR3 region has the DNA TGTGCCAGCAGCAACGGACAGGCGGGCTTTTTACCCCAGCATTTT.

This clone appeared many times. V and J are TRBV19 and TRBJ1-5; TRBD1 aligns across 8 bases. The germline V gene encodes CDR1 LNHDA and CDR2 SQIVND (reference sequence). The ends lost 8 bases at V and 6 bases at J; junction bases unmatched: 12. The CDR3 contains 15 residues. Written as DNA, the CDR3 is TGTGCCAGTGGGGCAGGGGGCGCAGGAGGTCAGCCCCAGCATTTT. Translated, it gives CASGAGGAGGQPQHF.

This sequence joins TRBV7-2 and TRBJ2-3, with 13 bases fitting TRBD2. Losses at the gene ends were 5 bases for V and 10 bases for J; bases not matched to a gene: 3. CDR3 length: 13 amino acids. CDR1 is SGHTA, CDR2 FQGNSA, per germline. CDR3: CASSGTSGTAQYF. Written as DNA, the CDR3 is TGTGCCAGCAGCGGGACTAGCGGGACGGCGCAGTATTTT. The variable domain in full, completed from reference TRBV7-2 and TRBJ2-3, reads GAGVSQSPSNKVTEKGKDVELRCDPISGHTALYWYRQSLGQGLEFLIYFQGNSAPDKSGLPSDRFSAERTGGSVSTLTIQRTQQEDSAVYLCASSGTSGTAQYFGPGTRLTVL.

The chain carries TRBV5-1 and TRBJ2-3; TRBD1 agrees at 7 bases. The trim removed 3 bases at V and 1 base at J, leaving 5 bases unmatched. The CDR3 consists of 15 residues. Germline V gene lookup returns CDR1 SGHRS and CDR2 YFSETQ. The CDR3 loop is CASSSNTGGTDTQYF. In DNA form, the CDR3 reads TGCGCCAGCAGCTCCAATACAGGGGGCACAGATACGCAGTATTTT.

This clone occurred a few times. The V gene is TRBV28, the J gene TRBJ2-7; 13 bases are shared with TRBD2. V dropped 6 bases and J dropped 7; count of bases not matched to a gene: 9. The CDR3 covers 15 residues. Germline CDR1 reads MDHEN; CDR2 reads SYDVKM. DNA of the CDR3: TGTGCCAGCAGGACGACTAGCGGGAGGACCTTGGAGCAGTACTTC. It specifies CASRTTSGRTLEQYF.

J is TRBJ1-1 and V is TRBV11-2; D not resolved. V lost 1 base and J 6 bases, leaving 12 bases between the germline ends. The length of the CDR3 is 14 residues. The germline V gene encodes CDR1 SGHAT and CDR2 FQNNGV. The CDR3 protein is CASSLAGLSSEAFF. In nucleotides, the CDR3 is TGTGCCAGCAGCTTAGCGGGGTTGAGCTCTGAAGCTTTCTTT.

The sample holds many counts of this clone. This chain joins TRBV2 and TRBJ2-1; D possibly corresponds to TRBD2 (6 bases). The germline V and J ends were trimmed by 8 bases and 3 bases, with 20 bases remaining between them. The CDR3 contains 16 residues. CDR1 and CDR2 (germline): SNHLY, FYNNEI. CDR3 DNA: TGTGCCAGCGCCCCCCGGGAGCGGCCAGTCTACAATGAGCAGTTCTTC. Its protein is CASAPRERPVYNEQFF.

This clone was detected only a few times. The V call is TRBV5-4, the J call TRBJ2-1; 10 bases agree with TRBD2. In germline, CDR1 is SGHNT, CDR2 YYREEE (reference sequence). V shed 5 bases and J 0 bases; nucleotides not matched to a gene: 2. CDR3 length equals 15 residues. The CDR3 coding sequence is TGTGCCAGCAGTTCTAGCGGGGGCTCCTACAATGAGCAGTTCTTC. Translating gives CASSSSGGSYNEQFF.

The chain uses TRBV14 and TRBJ2-7; tentatively, D is TRBD1 (5 bases). Germline V gives CDR1 SGHDN, CDR2 FVKESK. The V gene lost 4 bases and the J gene lost 2 bases, with 15 bases spanning the gap. This CDR3 is 15 amino acids long. This CDR3 is CASSRSRQHAYEQYF. DNA for the CDR3: TGTGCCAGCAGCCGCTCCCGACAGCACGCCTACGAGCAGTACTTC.

The chain is built from TRBV14 and TRBJ2-5; D is uncertain. Germline V gene lookup returns CDR1 SGHDN and CDR2 FVKESK. This CDR3 has 14 amino acids. V gave up 3 bases and J gave up 0 bases, with 8 bases separating them. The CDR3 sequence: CASSQRGYQETQYF. DNA of the CDR3: TGTGCCAGCAGCCAGAGAGGATACCAAGAGACCCAGTACTTC.

This clone was observed at least ten times. This same CDR3 is encoded by further DNA sequences in the sample. The rearrangement links TRBV2 to TRBJ2-7; D is uncertain. CDR3 length: 10 residues. Germline CDR1 is SNHLY and CDR2 is FYNNEI. Deletions cut 6 bases from V and 4 bases from J, with 4 bases between. CDR3 sequence reads: CASSEYEQYF. CDR3 bases: TGTGCCAGCAGCGAATACGAGCAGTACTTC.

The J gene is TRBJ2-1, the V gene TRBV5-1; 11 bases are shared with TRBD2. The CDR3 extends over 16 amino acids. Germline CDR1 SGHRS, CDR2 YFSETQ. With 6 bases clipped from V and 5 bases from J, the junction kept 10 bases outside the gene matches. CDR3: CASIRVAGGGNNEQFF. The DNA for the CDR3 is TGCGCCAGCATTAGAGTAGCGGGAGGGGGTAACAATGAGCAGTTCTTC.

This clone was recorded only once. As DNA, the CDR3 is TGCGCCAGCAGCTTGGTTCTAGCGGGAGGGGGTGAGCAGTTCTTC. Amino acids: CASSLVLAGGGEQFF. This chain links TRBV5-1 with TRBJ2-1; 12 bases are a match to TRBD2. Trimming took 0 bases from V and 9 from J; bases not matched to a gene: 4. Per the germline V gene, CDR1 is SGHRS and CDR2 is YFSETQ. This CDR3 comprises 15 residues.

V gene TRBV7-9 combines with J gene TRBJ2-5, with D unresolved. Germline V CDR1 and CDR2: SEHNR, FQNEAQ (reference sequence). The V end was cut by 4 bases, the J end by 9 bases, with 18 bases between. The CDR3 is 14 amino acids. The CDR3 region has the DNA TGTGCCAGCAGCTCCCTTGGGCTATGGAGATCCCAGTACTTC. Translation: CASSSLGLWRSQYF.